This entry features one T cell receptor beta chain sequence. The data stem from a study of T cell changes during pregnancy in multiple sclerosis. TCRdb keeps only in-frame clones here, not all; method: immunoSEQ multiplex PCR. This table has approximately 61,000 clones, over 75% appearing once. Trimming left V 0 bases short and J 0 bases short, with 4 bases between. Germline V gene data show CDR1 as MNHEY and CDR2 as SMNVEV (reference sequence). The CDR3 contains 14 residues. The gene calls are TRBV27 and TRBJ2-3, with D hard to call. Source: peripheral blood, taken in the first trimester of pregnancy. The receptor comes from a female donor with multiple sclerosis, enrolled in a pregnancy study. Written as DNA, the CDR3 is TGTGCCAGCAGTTTATCGTTAAGCACAGATACGCAGTATTTT. It yields the protein CASSLSLSTDTQYF.